One sample yielded the 19 T cell receptor beta chains listed below, sequenced in a study of breast tumors, draining lymph nodes, adjacent tissues. TCRdb fed the multiplex PCR reads into MiXCR, producing one record per CDR3 protein. The table lists around 230,000 distinct CDR3 sequences, 32% of them singletons. The lymph nodes were axillary draining lymph nodes from breast cancer patients. Sequencing used axillary lymph node tissue. These receptors were taken from a female donor with breast cancer. Some clones in this sample may be carry-over from other donors' samples.

This clonotype was seen many times. The V and J genes are TRBV19 and TRBJ2-7; 14 bases agree with TRBD2. The germline CDR1 and CDR2 sequences are LNHDA and SQIVND (reference sequence). The V segment lost 3 bases and the J segment 4 bases; nucleotides outside the gene matches: 5. The CDR3 covers 16 residues. CDR3 amino acids: CASSIRGTSGRYEQYF. The CDR3, as DNA: TGTGCCAGTAGTATTAGGGGGACTAGCGGGAGATACGAGCAGTACTTC.

This clonotype was detected a few times. This chain links TRBV6-2 or TRBV6-3 with TRBJ2-7; 10 bases agree with TRBD2. The V gene's germline CDR1 is MNHEY and CDR2 SVGEGT. The V segment lost 0 bases and the J segment 5 bases; nucleotides outside the gene matches: 13. The CDR3 spans 18 residues. The CDR3 reads CASSYSSWEREGRNEQYF. The CDR3, as DNA: TGTGCCAGCAGTTACTCTTCTTGGGAGCGGGAGGGCCGGAACGAGCAGTACTTC.

A word on this clonotype: This may arise from a read error, as a much more abundant clone is one base away. The J gene is TRBJ2-7, the V gene TRBV11-2; D may be TRBD2 (5 bases). The CDR3 extends over 14 amino acids. The germline gives CDR1 SGHAT, CDR2 FQNNGV. Trimming removed 2 bases at V and 7 bases at J, with 15 bases between. The CDR3 region has the DNA TGTGCCAGCAGCTTACCCGGGATCCCCTTAGAGCAGTACTTC. Protein product: CASSLPGIPLEQYF. Full variable domain (remainder filled in from reference TRBV11-2 and TRBJ2-7): EAGVAQSPRYKIIEKRQSVAFWCNPISGHATLYWYQQILGQGPKLLIQFQNNGVVDDSQLPKDRFSAERLKGVDSTLKIQPAKLEDSAVYLCASSLPGIPLEQYFGPGTRLTVT.

CDR3 nucleotides: TGTGCCAGCAGTCTCCTAGGTGTGTCAAGTAGTACAGATACGCAGTATTTT. Its translation: CASSLLGVSSSTDTQYF. The chain recombines TRBV27 with TRBJ2-3; D is uncertain. This CDR3 contains 17 residues. CDR1 MNHEY and CDR2 SMNVEV come from the germline V gene (reference sequence). V lost 5 bases and J lost 3, with 21 bases in between.

The CDR3: CASASGGHRFQQYF. The DNA of the CDR3 is TGTGCCAGCGCCTCGGGGGGACATCGGTTCCAGCAGTACTTC. The chain couples TRBV2 to TRBJ2-7; TRBD2 is a possible D gene (7 bases). V was pared by 8 bases and J by 8 bases, with 22 bases between. Germline-derived CDR1 and CDR2 are SNHLY and FYNNEI. The CDR3 runs 14 residues. Filled out from reference TRBV2 and TRBJ2-7, the complete variable domain reads EPEVTQTPSHQVTQMGQEVILRCVPISNHLYFYWYRQILGQKVEFLVSFYNNEISEKSEIFDDQFSVERPDGSNFTLKIRSTKLEDSAMYFCASASGGHRFQQYFGPGTRLTVT.

There are many counts of this clonotype. This chain connects TRBV4-1 to TRBJ1-2; D unclear. Trimming took off 0 bases at V and 5 bases at J, with 10 bases between the two ends. This CDR3 spans 14 amino acids. Germline V gene data show CDR1 as MGHRA and CDR2 as YSYEKL. CDR3 sequence: CASSQEWQVYGYTF. The CDR3 nucleotides are TGCGCCAGCAGCCAAGAGTGGCAGGTTTATGGCTACACCTTC.

J is TRBJ2-3 and V is TRBV20-1; 13 bases fit TRBD2. The V and J ends lost 3 bases and 4 bases, in that order; junction bases with no gene match: 4. Germline V gene sequence: CDR1 DFQATT, CDR2 SNEGSKA (reference sequence). This CDR3 region has 15 residues. Written as DNA, the CDR3 is TGCAGTGCTAGTGCGGGACTAGCGGGATCAGATACGCAGTATTTT. It yields the protein CSASAGLAGSDTQYF.

This clonotype showed up many times. This CDR3 is CASSPLQGTIYGYTF. The CDR3 coding sequence is TGTGCCAGCTCACCGCTACAGGGCACCATCTATGGCTACACCTTC. The J gene is TRBJ1-2, the V gene TRBV18, with D perhaps TRBD1 (6 bases). Per the germline V gene, CDR1 is KGHSH and CDR2 is LQKENI. The CDR3 consists of 15 residues. Trimming left V 3 bases short and J 4 bases short, with 15 bases between. The whole variable domain, remainder taken from reference TRBV18 and TRBJ1-2, is NAGVMQNPRHLVRRRGQEARLRCSPMKGHSHVYWYRQLPEEGLKFMVYLQKENIIDESGMPKERFSAEFPKEGPSILRIQQVVRGDSAAYFCASSPLQGTIYGYTFGSGTRLTVV.

This clonotype was observed at least ten times. The rearrangement uses TRBV2 and TRBJ2-2; a possible D gene is TRBD2 (5 bases). Germline CDR1 SNHLY, CDR2 FYNNEI. The CDR3 loop spans 14 amino acids. V was shortened by 10 bases and J by 6 bases, with 18 bases between the two germline ends. CDR3 coding DNA: TGTGCCACCGGGATGAGCCACACCGCCGGGGAGCTGTTTTTT. Protein product: CATGMSHTAGELFF.

Regarding this clonotype: A much more abundant neighbour one base away suggests this may be a read error. V gene TRBV9 combines with J gene TRBJ2-5; D gene ambiguous. The CDR3 length is 14 residues. Germline V gene data show CDR1 as SGDLS and CDR2 as YYNGEE. The DNA of the CDR3 is TGTGCCAGCAGCGCAGGACCGAACCAAGAGGCCCAGTCCTTC. This encodes CASSAGPNQEAQSF.

Concerning this clonotype: This may arise from a read error, as a much more abundant clone is one base away. The rearrangement joins TRBV6-5 to TRBJ2-7, with TRBD2 matching over 8 bases. The germline V gene encodes CDR1 MNHEY and CDR2 SVGAGI. The length of the CDR3 is 16 residues. CDR3 DNA sequence: TGTGCCAGCAGGGCGAGCGGGAGTGGAGGCACCTACGGGCAGTACTTC. Amino acids: CASRASGSGGTYGQYF.

The chain uses TRBV7-6 and TRBJ2-3, with TRBD2 as a possible D gene (6 bases). The CDR3 totals 13 residues. Germline CDR1 reads SGHVS; CDR2 reads FNYEAQ. V was shortened by 0 bases and J by 8 bases, with 9 bases between the two germline ends. The CDR3 DNA follows: TGTGCCAGCAGCTTAGCCCGGGGGAGTACGCAGTATTTT. It specifies CASSLARGSTQYF.

A few counts support this clonotype. Possible read error: a much larger clone is one base away. This sequence joins TRBV6-5 and TRBJ2-1, with 9 nucleotides matching TRBD2. Germline V gene sequence: CDR1 MNHEY, CDR2 SVGAGI. The V and J ends lost 6 bases and 5 bases, in that order; junction bases with no gene match: 2. This CDR3 spans 13 amino acids. CDR3 residues: CASRPSGNNEQFF. The CDR3, as DNA: TGTGCCAGCAGGCCTAGCGGGAACAATGAGCAGTTCTTC.

This clonotype showed up many times. The CDR3 sequence is CASSFGGNPNYGYTF. In nucleotides, the CDR3 is TGTGCCAGCAGCTTTGGAGGGAACCCCAACTATGGCTACACCTTC. This sequence joins TRBV7-9 and TRBJ1-2, with D uncertain. Between the trimmed V and J ends, which lost 3 bases and 2 bases, there was a span of 13 bases. CDR1 and CDR2 (germline): SEHNR, FQNEAQ (reference sequence). The CDR3 has 15 residues. Filled out from reference TRBV7-9 and TRBJ1-2, the complete variable domain reads DTGVSQNPRHKITKRGQNVTFRCDPISEHNRLYWYRQTLGQGPEFLTYFQNEAQLEKSRLLSDRFSAERPKGSFSTLEIQRTEQGDSAMYLCASSFGGNPNYGYTFGSGTRLTVV.

Many counts were recorded for this clonotype. The chain joins TRBV6-5 to TRBJ1-2; 8 bases map to TRBD1. Germline trimming cut 6 bases from V and 8 bases from J; bases unmatched to any gene: 8. CDR3 length: 13 amino acids. Germline values: CDR1 MNHEY, CDR2 SVGAGI. CDR3 coding DNA: TGTGCCAGCAGCCGGACAGGGACGGAGGGCTACACCTTC. Protein: CASSRTGTEGYTF.

This clonotype was recorded many times. The rearrangement links TRBV25-1 to TRBJ2-7, with 7 bases aligning to TRBD1. Unmatched junction bases numbered 9, after V lost 1 base and J lost 6 bases. The CDR3 consists of 15 residues. CDR1 and CDR2 (germline): MGHDK, SYGVNS. The CDR3: CASSESWQGDREQYF. The CDR3, as DNA: TGTGCCAGCAGTGAATCCTGGCAGGGGGATCGCGAGCAGTACTTC.

This clonotype was observed many times. V usage is TRBV20-1 and J usage is TRBJ1-3; 7 bases agree with TRBD1. The germline V gene encodes CDR1 DFQATT and CDR2 SNEGSKA (reference sequence). V was pared by 6 bases and J by 0 bases, with 11 bases of the junction left unmatched. The CDR3 is 16 amino acids. DNA of the CDR3: TGCAGTGCCGAGGACAGGCGTTCCCGCTCTGGAAACACCATATATTTT. Protein product: CSAEDRRSRSGNTIYF.

Note on this clonotype: A much bigger clone sits one base away, suggesting this may be a read error. The chain carries TRBV28 and TRBJ1-5; D is uncertain. This CDR3 is 13 amino acids long. Looked up from germline, CDR1 is MDHEN and CDR2 is SYDVKM. Between the trimmed V and J ends, which lost 2 bases and 4 bases, there was a span of 6 bases. CDR3 sequence: CASSLPQNQPQHF. The DNA of the CDR3 is TGTGCCAGCAGTTTACCACAGAATCAGCCCCAGCATTTT.

There are many counts of this clonotype. J is TRBJ2-3 and V is TRBV5-1; D is ambiguous. Trimming shortened V by 0 bases and J by 4 bases, and 9 bases separated the two germline ends. Germline assignment: CDR1 SGHRS and CDR2 YFSETQ. The CDR3 length is 14 residues. CDR3 protein: CASSLALVADTQYF. CDR3 bases: TGCGCCAGCAGCTTGGCGCTAGTTGCAGATACGCAGTATTTT.